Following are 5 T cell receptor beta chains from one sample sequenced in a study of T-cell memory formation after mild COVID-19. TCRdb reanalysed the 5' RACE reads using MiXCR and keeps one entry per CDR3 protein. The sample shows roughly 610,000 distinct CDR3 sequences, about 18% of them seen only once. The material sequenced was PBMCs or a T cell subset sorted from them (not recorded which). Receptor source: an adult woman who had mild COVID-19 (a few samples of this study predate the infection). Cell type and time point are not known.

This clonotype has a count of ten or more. The CDR3: CASGGDLKGGEQFF. Written as DNA, the CDR3 is TGTGCCAGCGGTGGTGACCTCAAAGGGGGTGAGCAGTTCTTC. The V and J genes are TRBV12-3 or TRBV12-4 and TRBJ2-1; D is perhaps TRBD1 (6 bases). The CDR3 loop spans 14 amino acids. Trimming pared 8 bases from V and 9 bases from J, leaving 20 bases between.

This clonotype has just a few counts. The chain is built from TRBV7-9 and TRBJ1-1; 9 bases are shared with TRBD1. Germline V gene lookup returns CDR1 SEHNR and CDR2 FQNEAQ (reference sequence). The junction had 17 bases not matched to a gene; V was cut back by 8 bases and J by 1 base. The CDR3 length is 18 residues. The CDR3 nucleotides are TGTGCCAGCCGGCGGGACAGGGCTTTAAGGGTGGAGAACACTGAAGCTTTCTTT. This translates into CASRRDRALRVENTEAFF.

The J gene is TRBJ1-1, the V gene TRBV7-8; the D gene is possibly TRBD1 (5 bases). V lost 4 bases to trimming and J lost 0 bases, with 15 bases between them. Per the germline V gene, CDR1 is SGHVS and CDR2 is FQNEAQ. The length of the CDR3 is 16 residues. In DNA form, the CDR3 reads TGTGCCAGCAGCTCCTTATGGGGGGAAATGAACACTGAAGCTTTCTTT. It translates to CASSSLWGEMNTEAFF.

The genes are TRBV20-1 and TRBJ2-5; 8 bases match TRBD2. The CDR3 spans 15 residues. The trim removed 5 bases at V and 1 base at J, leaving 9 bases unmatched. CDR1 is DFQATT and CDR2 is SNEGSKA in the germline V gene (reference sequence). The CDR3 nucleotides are TGCAGTGCTTCATCCGGGACTAGTCGCCAAGAGACCCAGTACTTC. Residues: CSASSGTSRQETQYF.

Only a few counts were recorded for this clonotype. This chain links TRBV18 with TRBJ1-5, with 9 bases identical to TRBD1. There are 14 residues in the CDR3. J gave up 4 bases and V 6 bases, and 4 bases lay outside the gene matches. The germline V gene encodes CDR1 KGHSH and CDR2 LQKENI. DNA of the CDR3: TGTGCCAGCTCGCGGGACAGGGAGAATCAGCCCCAGCATTTT. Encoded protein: CASSRDRENQPQHF.